Listed below are T cell receptor beta chains from one sample, sequenced in a study of CD8 T cells in ankylosing spondylitis. TCRdb recomputed calls from the 5' RACE reads with MiXCR, one row per CDR3 protein. The data show 500,000 to 550,000 distinct CDR3 sequences, more than 9.5% seen once. Input material: blood, either unsorted or a sorted T cell fraction (not recorded which). These receptors were taken from a male donor with ankylosing spondylitis. CDR3s include the opening cysteine and the closing phenylalanine or tryptophan. A D gene is named only where the DNA matches it firmly. Part of the rows lack a size; the others show once, few, many or a class for expanded clones.

>few|TRBJ2-5|NA|TRBV2
TGTGCCAGCAGTGAAGCTAGCACTTGGGGGTTCCAAGAGACCCAGTACTTC
CASSEASTWGFQETQYF
>NA|TRBJ2-3|NA|TRBV2
TGTGCCAGCAGTGATGGGTCCTCCGGCGCAGATACGCAGTATTTT
CASSDGSSGADTQYF
>few|TRBJ1-5|NA|TRBV6-1
TGTGCCAGCAGTGAAGCCTGGGGGTGGCAGCCCCAGCATTTT
CASSEAWGWQPQHF
>NA|TRBJ1-2|NA|TRBV20-1
TGCAGTGCTAGACTCACAGATCGGGAGAGCTACACCTTC
CSARLTDRESYTF
>NA|TRBJ2-5|TRBD2|TRBV5-1
TGCGCCAGCAGACTAGCGGGGACCCCCCAGTACTTC
CASRLAGTPQYF
>NA|TRBJ2-1|TRBD2|TRBV20-1
TGCAGTGCTAGAGATGGGAGACTAGCGGGAGTGAATGAGCAGTTCTTC
CSARDGRLAGVNEQFF
>NA|TRBJ2-5|NA|TRBV19
TGTGCCAGTAGTATCTTAGCGCAGCAGACCCAGTACTTC
CASSILAQQTQYF
>NA|TRBJ1-4|NA|TRBV5-5
TGTGCCAGCAGTCGACAGTTTAATGAAAAACTGTTTTTT
CASSRQFNEKLFF
>NA|TRBJ2-1|NA|TRBV10-2
TGCGCCAGCAGTACTCATCAGAGCTCCTACAATGAGCAGTTCTTC
CASSTHQSSYNEQFF
>NA|TRBJ1-2|NA|TRBV12-3/TRBV12-4
TGTGCCAGCAGTTTACTGGCGGCCGGGGGCTACACCTTC
CASSLLAAGGYTF
>few|TRBJ1-1|NA|TRBV15
TGTGCCACAACCGGTCAGGGCAGTAACACTGAAGCTTTCTTT
CATTGQGSNTEAFF
>NA|TRBJ1-1|NA|TRBV24-1
TGTGCCACCAGTGACGGACAGAACACTGAAGCTTTCTTT
CATSDGQNTEAFF
>few|TRBJ2-5|TRBD2|TRBV5-1
TGCGCCAGCAGCTTGACAGCGGGAGTGGTAGAGACCCAGTACTTC
CASSLTAGVVETQYF
>NA|TRBJ1-1|NA|TRBV29-1
TGCAGCGCTATGTTCCTGGACACTGAAGCTTTCTTT
CSAMFLDTEAFF
>NA|TRBJ2-1|NA|TRBV7-2
TGTGCCAGCAGCTTTGGGCTCGACTATGAGCAGTTCTTC
CASSFGLDYEQFF
>few|TRBJ1-5|TRBD1|TRBV19
TGTGCCAGTAGGACAGGGGGTTTGTATCAGCCCCAGCATTTT
CASRTGGLYQPQHF
>few|TRBJ1-5|NA|TRBV7-2
TGTGCCAGCAGCTCGGACGGATGGAATCAGCCCCAGCATTTT
CASSSDGWNQPQHF
>few|TRBJ2-2|NA|TRBV24-1
TGTGCCACCAGTTCAGGGACCGGGGAGCTGTTTTTT
CATSSGTGELFF
>NA|TRBJ2-1|TRBD2|TRBV12-3/TRBV12-4
TGTGCCAGCAGCCCCAATCGGGAGGAAGAGCAGTTCTTC
CASSPNREEEQFF
>many|TRBJ2-2|TRBD2|TRBV5-1
TGCGCCAGCAGCCCACTGATCGCGGGAGAATATAGCGGGGAGCTGTTTTTT
CASSPLIAGEYSGELFF
>few|TRBJ2-2|NA|TRBV12-2
TGTGCAAGTCGCCTTCAGGGGGACGAATGGGAGCTGTTTTTT
CASRLQGDEWELFF
>NA|TRBJ2-3|TRBD2|TRBV7-2
TGTGCCAGCAGCCCTATAAGGACTAGCGGGAGCTATACGCAGTATTTT
CASSPIRTSGSYTQYF
>NA|TRBJ1-4|NA|TRBV20-1
TGCAGTGCCCCCAGTAGACAGACGGGGGAAAAACTGTTTTTT
CSAPSRQTGEKLFF
>NA|TRBJ1-5|TRBD1|TRBV12-3/TRBV12-4
TGTGCCAGCAGTGCCACAGGGGGAGGTCAGCCCCAGCATTTT
CASSATGGGQPQHF
>NA|TRBJ2-3|NA|TRBV24-1
TGTGCCACCGCTCAAACGGGGTTCACAGATACGCAGTATTTT
CATAQTGFTDTQYF
>NA|TRBJ1-5|NA|TRBV4-1
TGCGCCAGCAGCCAGCTTGCGACGAGCGGTCAGCCCCAGCATTTT
CASSQLATSGQPQHF
>once|TRBJ1-4|NA|TRBV7-9
TGTGCCAGCAGCCACCAGGGTGAAAAACTGTTTTTT
CASSHQGEKLFF
>NA|TRBJ2-1|NA|TRBV5-1
TGCGCCAGCAGCTTGGACCTCACTGAGCAGTTCTTC
CASSLDLTEQFF
>many|TRBJ2-2|TRBD2|TRBV12-3/TRBV12-4
TGTGCCAGCAGTCCTAGCGGGATAGTGGCCGGGGAGCTGTTTTTT
CASSPSGIVAGELFF
>few|TRBJ2-1|NA|TRBV7-6
TGTGCCAGCAGCCAGACAGGATATGAGCAGTTCTTC
CASSQTGYEQFF
>NA|TRBJ1-5|NA|TRBV12-3/TRBV12-4
TGTGCCAGCAGTTTGTCTACTTTCGGCAATCAGCCCCAGCATTTT
CASSLSTFGNQPQHF
>NA|TRBJ2-6|TRBD2|TRBV10-3
TGTGCCATCAGTGAGAGCGGGGGGGCTGGGGCCAACGTCCTGACTTTC
CAISESGGAGANVLTF
>many|TRBJ1-1|NA|TRBV11-2
TGTGCCAGCAGCCTCGTACTCTTCCGGGGTACTGAAGCTTTCTTT
CASSLVLFRGTEAFF
>few|TRBJ2-2|NA|TRBV5-6
TGTGCCAGCAGCTCCCTTGGACAGACAAGAAGAACCGGGGAGCTGTTTTTT
CASSSLGQTRRTGELFF
>few|TRBJ2-7|TRBD1|TRBV28
TGTGCCACCGGACAGGGGGTTGGGCAGTACTTC
CATGQGVGQYF
>NA|TRBJ2-5|NA|TRBV20-1
TGCAGTGCTAGAGTATCGGGGAGCTGGGAGACCCAGTACTTC
CSARVSGSWETQYF
>few|TRBJ2-3|TRBD2|TRBV12-5
TGTGCTAGTGGTTTGCTAAGCGGGAGTGATACGCAGTATTTT
CASGLLSGSDTQYF
>many|TRBJ2-1|TRBD2|TRBV25-1
TGTGCCAGCAGTGAATATGGTGGGAGGGCCTCCTACAATGAGCAGTTCTTC
CASSEYGGRASYNEQFF
>few|TRBJ1-5|TRBD1|TRBV6-5
TGTGCCAGCAGTTACGGGACAGGGAATCAGCCCCAGCATTTT
CASSYGTGNQPQHF
>NA|TRBJ1-1|NA|TRBV19
TGTGCCAGTAGTGGGCCGGGGCAGTTGAACACTGAAGCTTTCTTT
CASSGPGQLNTEAFF
>many|TRBJ1-1|TRBD1|TRBV20-1
TGCAGTGCCCAAAGAACAGGGGGAGGCACTGAAGCTTTCTTT
CSAQRTGGGTEAFF
>few|TRBJ1-5|TRBD1|TRBV24-1
TGTGCCACCAGTGATTCGGGACAGGGTGGGCAGCCCCAGCATTTT
CATSDSGQGGQPQHF
>few|TRBJ2-3|NA|TRBV27
TGTGCCAGCAGTGTCTTACAGGGTTTTTCAGATACGCAGTATTTT
CASSVLQGFSDTQYF
>many|TRBJ2-7|NA|TRBV10-3
TGTGCCATCAGTGAGCGGCGGGACTCCTACGAGCAGTACTTC
CAISERRDSYEQYF
>few|TRBJ2-4|NA|TRBV5-1
TGCGCCAGCAGCTTGGAGGGCCCCTATCTAGCCAAAAACATTCAGTACTTC
CASSLEGPYLAKNIQYF
>NA|TRBJ2-1|NA|TRBV20-1
TGCAGTGCTAGTAGACGGTACAATGAGCAGTTCTTC
CSASRRYNEQFF
>NA|TRBJ2-1|TRBD2|TRBV24-1
TGTGCCACCAGTGAACCCGGGACTAGCGGATACAATGAGCAGTTCTTC
CATSEPGTSGYNEQFF
>few|TRBJ2-1|NA|TRBV5-1
TGCGCCAGCAGCTTGGGACAGGGAGGCGAGTATGAGCAGTTCTTC
CASSLGQGGEYEQFF
>few|TRBJ1-5|NA|TRBV5-4
TGTGCCAGCAGCTTATGTCAGGGGCAGATCTGCAATCAGCCCCAGCATTTT
CASSLCQGQICNQPQHF
>NA|TRBJ2-5|TRBD1|TRBV20-1
TGCAGTGCTCGACAGGGCCCGGGGTCGTACCAAGAGACCCAGTACTTC
CSARQGPGSYQETQYF
>NA|TRBJ2-1|NA|TRBV27
TGTGCCAGCAGTTTCAACCCTGCTACCTACAATGAGCAGTTCTTC
CASSFNPATYNEQFF
>few|TRBJ2-1|TRBD2|TRBV6-2/TRBV6-3
TGTGCCAGCAGCCTTCTAGCGGGAGTCCATGAGCAGTTCTTC
CASSLLAGVHEQFF
>many|TRBJ1-4|TRBD1|TRBV20-1
TGCAGTGCACCACAGGGGACTAATGAAAAACTGTTTTTT
CSAPQGTNEKLFF
>few|TRBJ2-2|NA|TRBV11-2
TGTGCCAGCAGCTCGGGTGGGTTGTACACCGGGGAGCTGTTTTTT
CASSSGGLYTGELFF